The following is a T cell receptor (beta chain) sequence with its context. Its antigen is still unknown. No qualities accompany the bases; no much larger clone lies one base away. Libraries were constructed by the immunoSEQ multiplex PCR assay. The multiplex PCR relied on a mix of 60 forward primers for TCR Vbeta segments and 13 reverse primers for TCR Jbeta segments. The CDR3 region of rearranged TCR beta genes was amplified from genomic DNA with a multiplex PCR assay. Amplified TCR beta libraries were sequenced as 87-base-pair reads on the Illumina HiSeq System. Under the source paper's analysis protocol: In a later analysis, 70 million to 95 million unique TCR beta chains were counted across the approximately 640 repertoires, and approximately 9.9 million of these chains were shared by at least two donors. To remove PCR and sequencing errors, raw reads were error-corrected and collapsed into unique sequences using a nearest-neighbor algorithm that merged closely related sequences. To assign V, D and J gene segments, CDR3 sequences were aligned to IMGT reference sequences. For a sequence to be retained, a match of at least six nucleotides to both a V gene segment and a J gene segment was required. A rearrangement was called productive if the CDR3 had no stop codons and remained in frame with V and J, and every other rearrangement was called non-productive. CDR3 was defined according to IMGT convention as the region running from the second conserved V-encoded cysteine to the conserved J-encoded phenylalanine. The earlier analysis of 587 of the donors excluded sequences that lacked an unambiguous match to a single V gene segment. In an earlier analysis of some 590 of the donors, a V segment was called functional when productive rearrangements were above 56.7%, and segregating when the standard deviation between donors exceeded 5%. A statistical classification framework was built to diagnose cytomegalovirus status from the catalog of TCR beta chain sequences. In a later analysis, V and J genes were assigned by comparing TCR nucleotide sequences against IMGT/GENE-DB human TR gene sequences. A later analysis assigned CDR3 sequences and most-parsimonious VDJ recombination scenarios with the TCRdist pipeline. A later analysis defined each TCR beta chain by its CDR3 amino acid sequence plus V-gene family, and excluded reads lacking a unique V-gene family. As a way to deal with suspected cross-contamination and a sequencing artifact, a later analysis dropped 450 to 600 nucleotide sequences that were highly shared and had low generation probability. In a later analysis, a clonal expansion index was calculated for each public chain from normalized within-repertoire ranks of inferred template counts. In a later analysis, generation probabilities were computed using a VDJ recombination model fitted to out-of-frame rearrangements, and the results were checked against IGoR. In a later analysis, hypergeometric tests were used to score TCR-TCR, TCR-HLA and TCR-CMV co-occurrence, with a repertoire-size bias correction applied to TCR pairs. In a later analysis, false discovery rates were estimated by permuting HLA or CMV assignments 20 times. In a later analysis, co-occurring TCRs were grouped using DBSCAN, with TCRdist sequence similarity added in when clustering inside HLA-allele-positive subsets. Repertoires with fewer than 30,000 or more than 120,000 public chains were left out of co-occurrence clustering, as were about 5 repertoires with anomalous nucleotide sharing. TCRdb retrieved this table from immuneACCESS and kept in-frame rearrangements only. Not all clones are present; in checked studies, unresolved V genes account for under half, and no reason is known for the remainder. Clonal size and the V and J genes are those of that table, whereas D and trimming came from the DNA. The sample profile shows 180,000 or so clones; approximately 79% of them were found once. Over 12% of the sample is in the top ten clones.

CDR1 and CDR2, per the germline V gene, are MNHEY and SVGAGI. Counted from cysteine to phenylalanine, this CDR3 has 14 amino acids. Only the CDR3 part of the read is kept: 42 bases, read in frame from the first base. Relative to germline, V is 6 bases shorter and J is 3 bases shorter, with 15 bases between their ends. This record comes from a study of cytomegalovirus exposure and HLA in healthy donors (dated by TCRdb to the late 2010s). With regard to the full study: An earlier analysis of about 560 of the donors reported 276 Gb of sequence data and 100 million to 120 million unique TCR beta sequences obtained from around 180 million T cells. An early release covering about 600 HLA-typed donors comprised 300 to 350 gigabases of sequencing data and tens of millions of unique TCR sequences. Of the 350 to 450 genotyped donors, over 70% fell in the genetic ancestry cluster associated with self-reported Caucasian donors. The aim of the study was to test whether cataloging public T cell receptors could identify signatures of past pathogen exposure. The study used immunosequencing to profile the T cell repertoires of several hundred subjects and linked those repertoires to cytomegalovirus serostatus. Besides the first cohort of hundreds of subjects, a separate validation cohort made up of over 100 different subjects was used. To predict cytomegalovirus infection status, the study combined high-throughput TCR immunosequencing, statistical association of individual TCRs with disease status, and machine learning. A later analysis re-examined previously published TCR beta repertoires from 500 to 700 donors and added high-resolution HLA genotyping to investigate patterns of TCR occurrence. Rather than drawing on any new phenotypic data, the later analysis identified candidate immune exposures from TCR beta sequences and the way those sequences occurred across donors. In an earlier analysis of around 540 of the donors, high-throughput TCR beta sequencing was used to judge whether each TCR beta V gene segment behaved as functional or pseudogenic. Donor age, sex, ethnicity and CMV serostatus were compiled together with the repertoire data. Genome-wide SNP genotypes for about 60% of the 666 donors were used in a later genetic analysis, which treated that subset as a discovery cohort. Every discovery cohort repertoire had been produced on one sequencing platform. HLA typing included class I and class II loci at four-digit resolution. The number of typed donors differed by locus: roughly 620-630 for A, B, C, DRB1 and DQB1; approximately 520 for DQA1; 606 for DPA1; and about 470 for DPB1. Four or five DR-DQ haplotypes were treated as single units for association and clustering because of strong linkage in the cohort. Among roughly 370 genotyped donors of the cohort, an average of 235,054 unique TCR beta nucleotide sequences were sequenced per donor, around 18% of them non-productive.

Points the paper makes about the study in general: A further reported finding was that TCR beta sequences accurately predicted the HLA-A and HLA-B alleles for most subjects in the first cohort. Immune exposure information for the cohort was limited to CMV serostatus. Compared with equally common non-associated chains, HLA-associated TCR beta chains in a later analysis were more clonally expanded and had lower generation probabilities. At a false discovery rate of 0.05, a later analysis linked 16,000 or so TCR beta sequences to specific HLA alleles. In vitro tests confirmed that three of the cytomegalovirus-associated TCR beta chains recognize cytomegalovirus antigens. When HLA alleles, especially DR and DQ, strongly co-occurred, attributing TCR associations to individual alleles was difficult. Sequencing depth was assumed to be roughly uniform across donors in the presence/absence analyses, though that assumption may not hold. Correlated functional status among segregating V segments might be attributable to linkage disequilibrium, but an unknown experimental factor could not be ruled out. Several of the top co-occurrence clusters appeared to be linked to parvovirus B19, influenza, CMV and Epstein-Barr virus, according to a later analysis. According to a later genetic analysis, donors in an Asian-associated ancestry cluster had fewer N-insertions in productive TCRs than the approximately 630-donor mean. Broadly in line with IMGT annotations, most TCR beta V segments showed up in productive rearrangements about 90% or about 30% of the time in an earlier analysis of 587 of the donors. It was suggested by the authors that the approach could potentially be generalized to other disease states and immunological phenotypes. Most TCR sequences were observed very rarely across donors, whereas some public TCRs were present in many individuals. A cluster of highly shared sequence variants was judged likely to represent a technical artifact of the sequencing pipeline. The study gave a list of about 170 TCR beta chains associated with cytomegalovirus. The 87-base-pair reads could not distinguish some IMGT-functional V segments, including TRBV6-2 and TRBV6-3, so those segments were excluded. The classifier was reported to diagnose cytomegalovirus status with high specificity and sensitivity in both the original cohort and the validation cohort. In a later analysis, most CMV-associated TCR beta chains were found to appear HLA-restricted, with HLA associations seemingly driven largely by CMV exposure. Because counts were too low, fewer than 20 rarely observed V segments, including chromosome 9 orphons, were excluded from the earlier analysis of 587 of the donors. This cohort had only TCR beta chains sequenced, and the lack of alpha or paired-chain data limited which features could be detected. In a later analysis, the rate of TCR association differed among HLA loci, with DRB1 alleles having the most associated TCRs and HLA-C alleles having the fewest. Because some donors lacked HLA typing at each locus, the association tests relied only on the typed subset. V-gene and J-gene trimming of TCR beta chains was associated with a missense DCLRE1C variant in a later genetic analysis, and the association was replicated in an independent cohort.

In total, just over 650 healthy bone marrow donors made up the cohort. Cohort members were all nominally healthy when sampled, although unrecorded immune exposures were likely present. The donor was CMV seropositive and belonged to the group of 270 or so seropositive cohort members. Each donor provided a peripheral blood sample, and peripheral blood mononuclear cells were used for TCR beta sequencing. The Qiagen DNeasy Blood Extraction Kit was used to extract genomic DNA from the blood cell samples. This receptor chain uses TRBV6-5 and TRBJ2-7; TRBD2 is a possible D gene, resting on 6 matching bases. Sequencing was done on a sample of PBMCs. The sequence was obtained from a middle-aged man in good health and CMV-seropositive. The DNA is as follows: TGTGCCAGCAGATACCGGGACTCAAGCTACGAGCAGTACTTC. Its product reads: CASRYRDSSYEQYF.